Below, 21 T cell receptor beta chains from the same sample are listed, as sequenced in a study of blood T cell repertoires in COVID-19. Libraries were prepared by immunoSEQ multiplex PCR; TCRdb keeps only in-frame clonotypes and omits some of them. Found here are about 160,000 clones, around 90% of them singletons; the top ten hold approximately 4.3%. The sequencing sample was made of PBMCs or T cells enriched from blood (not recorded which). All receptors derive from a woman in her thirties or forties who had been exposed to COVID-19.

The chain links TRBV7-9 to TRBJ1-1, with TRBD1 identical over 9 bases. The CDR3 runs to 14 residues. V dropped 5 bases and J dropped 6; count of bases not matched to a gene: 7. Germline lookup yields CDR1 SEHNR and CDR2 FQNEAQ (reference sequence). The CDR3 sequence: CASSPRQGDAEAFF. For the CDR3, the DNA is TGTGCCAGCAGCCCTCGACAGGGGGACGCTGAAGCTTTCTTT.

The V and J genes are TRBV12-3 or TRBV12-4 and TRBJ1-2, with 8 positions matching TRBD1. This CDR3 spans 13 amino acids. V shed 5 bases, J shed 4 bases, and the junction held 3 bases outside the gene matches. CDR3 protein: CASSQDRVYGYTF. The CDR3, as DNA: TGTGCCAGCAGTCAGGACAGGGTCTATGGCTACACCTTC.

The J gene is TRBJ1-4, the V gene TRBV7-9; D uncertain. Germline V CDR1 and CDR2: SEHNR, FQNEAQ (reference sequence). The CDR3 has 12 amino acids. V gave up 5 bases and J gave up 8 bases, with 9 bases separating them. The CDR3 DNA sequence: TGTGCCAGCAGCCAGAACCGCGAAAAACTGTTTTTT. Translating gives CASSQNREKLFF.

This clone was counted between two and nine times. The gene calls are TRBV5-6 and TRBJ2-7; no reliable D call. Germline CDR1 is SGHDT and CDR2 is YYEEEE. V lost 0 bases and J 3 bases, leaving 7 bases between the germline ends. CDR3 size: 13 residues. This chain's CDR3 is CASSLEQFYEQYF. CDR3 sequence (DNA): TGTGCCAGCAGCTTGGAGCAATTCTACGAGCAGTACTTC.

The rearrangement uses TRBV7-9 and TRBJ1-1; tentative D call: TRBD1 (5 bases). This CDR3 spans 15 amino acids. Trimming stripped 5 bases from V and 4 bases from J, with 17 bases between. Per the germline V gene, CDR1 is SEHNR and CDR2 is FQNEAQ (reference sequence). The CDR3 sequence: CASSHGGERGTEAFF. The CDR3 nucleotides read TGTGCCAGCAGCCACGGCGGGGAGAGGGGCACTGAAGCTTTCTTT.

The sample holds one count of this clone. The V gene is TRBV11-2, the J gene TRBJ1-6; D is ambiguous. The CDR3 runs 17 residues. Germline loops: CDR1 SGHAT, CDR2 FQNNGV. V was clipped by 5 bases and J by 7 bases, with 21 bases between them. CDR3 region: CASSPIRLLEGNSPLHF. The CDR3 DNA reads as TGTGCCAGCAGCCCCATTCGACTACTGGAAGGGAATTCACCCCTCCACTTT.

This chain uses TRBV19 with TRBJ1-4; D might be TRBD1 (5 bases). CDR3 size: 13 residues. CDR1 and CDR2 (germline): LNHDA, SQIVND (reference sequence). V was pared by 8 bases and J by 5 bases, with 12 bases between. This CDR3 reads CASQRGGNEKLFF. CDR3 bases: TGTGCCAGTCAAAGGGGCGGAAATGAAAAACTGTTTTTT.

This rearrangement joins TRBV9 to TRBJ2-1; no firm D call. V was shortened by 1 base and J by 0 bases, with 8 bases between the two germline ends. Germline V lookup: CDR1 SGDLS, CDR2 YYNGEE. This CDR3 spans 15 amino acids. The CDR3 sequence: CASSVQVSSYNEQFF. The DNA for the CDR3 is TGTGCCAGCAGCGTACAGGTGAGCTCCTACAATGAGCAGTTCTTC.

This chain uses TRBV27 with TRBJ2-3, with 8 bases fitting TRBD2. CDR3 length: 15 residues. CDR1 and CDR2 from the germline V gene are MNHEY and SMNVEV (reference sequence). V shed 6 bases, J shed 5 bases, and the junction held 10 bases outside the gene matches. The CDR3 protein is CASSQAGANRDTQYF. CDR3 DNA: TGTGCCAGCAGCCAAGCGGGAGCAAACAGAGATACGCAGTATTTT.

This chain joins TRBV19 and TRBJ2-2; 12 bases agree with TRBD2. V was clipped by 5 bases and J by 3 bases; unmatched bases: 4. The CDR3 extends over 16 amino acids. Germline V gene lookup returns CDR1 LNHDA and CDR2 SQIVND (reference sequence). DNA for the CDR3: TGTGCCAGTAGTGGGGGACTAGCGGGTTACACCGGGGAGCTGTTTTTT. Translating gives CASSGGLAGYTGELFF.

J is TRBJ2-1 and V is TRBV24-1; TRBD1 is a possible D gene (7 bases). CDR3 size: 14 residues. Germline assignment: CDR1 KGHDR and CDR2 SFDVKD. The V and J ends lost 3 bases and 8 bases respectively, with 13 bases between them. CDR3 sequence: CATSDDQGGDEQFF. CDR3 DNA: TGTGCCACCAGTGATGATCAGGGGGGCGATGAGCAGTTCTTC.

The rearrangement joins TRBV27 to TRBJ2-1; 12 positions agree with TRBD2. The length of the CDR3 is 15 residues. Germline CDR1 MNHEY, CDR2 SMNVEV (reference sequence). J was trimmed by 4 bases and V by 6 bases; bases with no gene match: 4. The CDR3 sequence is CASSAGTSGYNEQFF. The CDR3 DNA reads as TGTGCCAGCAGCGCCGGGACTAGCGGGTACAATGAGCAGTTCTTC.

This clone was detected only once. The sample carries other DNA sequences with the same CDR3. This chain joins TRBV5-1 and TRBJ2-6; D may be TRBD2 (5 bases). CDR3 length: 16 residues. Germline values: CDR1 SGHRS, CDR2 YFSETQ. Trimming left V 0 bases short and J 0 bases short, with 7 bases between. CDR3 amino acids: CASSLESGSGANVLTF. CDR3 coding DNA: TGCGCCAGCAGCTTGGAAAGCGGCTCTGGGGCCAACGTCCTGACTTTC. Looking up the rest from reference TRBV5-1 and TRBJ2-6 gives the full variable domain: KAGVTQTPRYLIKTRGQQVTLSCSPISGHRSVSWYQQTPGQGLQFLFEYFSETQRNKGNFPGRFSGRQFSNSRSEMNVSTLELGDSALYLCASSLESGSGANVLTFGAGSRLTVL.

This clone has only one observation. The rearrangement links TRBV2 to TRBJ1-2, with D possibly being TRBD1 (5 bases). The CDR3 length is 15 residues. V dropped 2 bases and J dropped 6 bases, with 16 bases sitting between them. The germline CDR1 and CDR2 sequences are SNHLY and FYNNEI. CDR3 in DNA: TGTGCCAGCAGTGAACCGGTGGGGGAGGGGAATGGCTACACCTTC. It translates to CASSEPVGEGNGYTF.

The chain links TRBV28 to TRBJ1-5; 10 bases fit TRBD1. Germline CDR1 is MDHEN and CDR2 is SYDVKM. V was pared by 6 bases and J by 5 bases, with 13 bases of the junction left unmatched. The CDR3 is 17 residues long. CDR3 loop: CASSPTPRQGADQPQHF. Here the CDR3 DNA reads TGTGCCAGCAGCCCTACCCCCCGACAGGGGGCAGATCAGCCCCAGCATTTT.

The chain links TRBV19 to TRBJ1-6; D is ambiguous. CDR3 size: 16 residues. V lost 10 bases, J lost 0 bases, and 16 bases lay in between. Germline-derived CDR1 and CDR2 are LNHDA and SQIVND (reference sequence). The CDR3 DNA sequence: TGTGCCACCTCGTCTCGGAGTGTCTCCTATAATTCACCCCTCCACTTT. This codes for CATSSRSVSYNSPLHF.

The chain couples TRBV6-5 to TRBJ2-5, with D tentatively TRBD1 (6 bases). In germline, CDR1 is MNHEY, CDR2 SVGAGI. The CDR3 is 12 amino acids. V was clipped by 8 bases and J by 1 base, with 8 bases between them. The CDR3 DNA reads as TGTGCCAGCGGACAGTCCCAAGAGACCCAGTACTTC. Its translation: CASGQSQETQYF.

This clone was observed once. The CDR3 DNA reads TGTGCCAGCACCTACTCAAGGGGGCTAGGGTCACCCCTCCACTTT. Translating gives CASTYSRGLGSPLHF. This chain joins TRBV28 and TRBJ1-6, with 7 nucleotides matching TRBD1. The J segment lost 10 bases and the V segment lost 7 bases, leaving 13 bases of the junction unmatched. Germline CDR1 reads MDHEN; CDR2 reads SYDVKM. The CDR3 spans 15 residues.

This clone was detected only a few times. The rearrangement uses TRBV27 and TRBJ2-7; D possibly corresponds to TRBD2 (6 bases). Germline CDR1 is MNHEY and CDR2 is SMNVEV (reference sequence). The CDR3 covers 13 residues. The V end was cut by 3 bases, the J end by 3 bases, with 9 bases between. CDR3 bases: TGTGCCAGCAGTTTTGGGACTGGCTACGAGCAGTACTTC. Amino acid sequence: CASSFGTGYEQYF.

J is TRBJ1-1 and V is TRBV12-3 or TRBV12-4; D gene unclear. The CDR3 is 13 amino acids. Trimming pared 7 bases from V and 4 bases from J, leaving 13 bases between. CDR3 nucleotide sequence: TGTGCCAGCACTACAAGCCGGGGCACTGAAGCTTTCTTT. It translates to CASTTSRGTEAFF.

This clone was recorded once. Here the CDR3 DNA reads TGTGCCAGCAGCGTACGGGCGGGGGGGGCCCGCACAGATACGCAGTATTTT. As protein: CASSVRAGGARTDTQYF. The rearrangement uses TRBV9 and TRBJ2-3; TRBD2 aligns across 9 bases. Trimming took 1 base from V and 1 from J; bases not matched to a gene: 7. The CDR3 loop spans 17 amino acids. Germline V CDR1 and CDR2: SGDLS, YYNGEE.